This T cell receptor (beta chain) originates from a study of blood T cell repertoires in COVID-19. The CDR3 covers 14 residues. J lost 4 bases, V lost 4 bases, and 8 bases had no gene match. CDR1 is SGHRS, CDR2 YFSETQ, per germline. Sequencing used immunoSEQ multiplex PCR; TCRdb keeps in-frame clones, though not all of them. The profile shows 140,000 or so clones, approximately 90% of them singletons. The receptor comes from a woman older than 75 with acute or convalescent COVID-19. Sequenced sample: peripheral blood. The chain recombines TRBV5-1 with TRBJ2-7, with 7 bases identical to TRBD2. CDR3 sequence: CASSRDGGMYEQYF. The CDR3 DNA reads as TGCGCCAGCAGCCGGGACGGGGGGATGTACGAGCAGTACTTC.